This T cell receptor (beta chain) was captured by sequencing in a study of blood T cell repertoires in COVID-19. Across the study: There were acute and convalescent COVID-19 samples, and they came from the United States, Italy and Spain. T cells, B-cell-depleted T cells, or PBMCs provided the cDNA or gDNA that served as material.

In the original workflow: Estimation of nucleated cell counts relied on the amplification of reference gene primers. Only in-frame clones appear in the TCRdb table, and some are missing; sequencing was by immunoSEQ multiplex PCR. That table gives V, J and clone size, and the DNA gave D and trimming. The table records about 340,000 clones, approximately 89% of them present only once. The CDR3 is 15 residues long. CDR1 is GTSNPN, CDR2 SVGIG, per germline (reference sequence). V was shortened by 5 bases and J by 0 bases, with 13 bases between the two germline ends. The chain carries TRBV30 and TRBJ1-4; the D gene is possibly TRBD1 (6 bases). Sequenced material: peripheral blood. This clonotype was sampled from a woman aged 18-29 years who had recovered from COVID-19. The CDR3 is CAWGLGTSTNEKLFF. The CDR3 DNA is TGTGCCTGGGGCCTAGGGACATCAACTAATGAAAAACTGTTTTTT.